The present T cell receptor (beta chain) was sequenced within a study of cytomegalovirus exposure and HLA in healthy donors. Points from the study as a whole: One cluster of highly shared sequence variants probably arose as a sequencing artifact. Later findings reportedly placed an Asian-associated ancestry cluster below the approximately 630-donor mean for N-insertions. Previously analyzed data showed that most TCR beta V segments were productive at a frequency of about 90% or about 30%.

Germline V gene sequence: CDR1 MNHNS, CDR2 SASEGT. The junction had 6 bases not matched to a gene; V was cut back by 2 bases and J by 6 bases. The CDR3 contains 15 residues. With regard to this clone: Its antigen is as yet unknown.

Every donor was a healthy person donating bone marrow. The PCR ran on 60 Vbeta and 13 Jbeta primers. The repertoire was sequenced with immunoSEQ multiplex PCR; TCRdb's copy has only in-frame clones and lacks some. The sample consists of approximately 160,000 clones, around four fifths of them appearing once. This chain joins TRBV6-1 and TRBJ2-3; 9 bases align to TRBD1. The clonotype originates from a girl aged 2 to 9 in good health and CMV-seropositive. Input material: PBMCs. In nucleotides, the CDR3 is TGTGCCAGCAGTGAACGGGACAGGGTGATGGATACGCAGTATTTT. Translated: CASSERDRVMDTQYF.